These 18 T cell receptor beta chains were all obtained from the same sample, sequenced in a study of early T cells in non-severe SARS-CoV-2 infection. TCRdb re-called the 5' RACE reads with MiXCR, one entry per CDR3 protein. The sample has some 40,000 distinct CDR3 sequences, 7.9% seen once. The material was whole blood, obtained at baseline. All receptors come from an adult who was a healthcare worker with PCR-confirmed SARS-CoV-2 infection or an uninfected control (not recorded which).

There are many counts of this clonotype. The rearrangement links TRBV19 to TRBJ1-5; a possible D gene is TRBD1 (5 bases). Germline CDR1 LNHDA, CDR2 SQIVND (reference sequence). V was pared by 7 bases and J by 5 bases, with 12 bases between. The CDR3 consists of 13 residues. CDR3: CASNGQGYQPQHF. Here the CDR3 DNA reads TGTGCCAGTAACGGCCAGGGCTATCAGCCCCAGCATTTT.

The J gene is TRBJ1-1, the V gene TRBV11-2; 9 bases map to TRBD1. CDR1 and CDR2 (germline): SGHAT, FQNNGV. CDR3 length: 15 amino acids. V shed 1 base and J 5 bases; nucleotides not matched to a gene: 5. CDR3 nucleotides: TGTGCCAGCAGCTTAGGCACAGGGGGCTGGACTGAAGCTTTCTTT. Its translation is CASSLGTGGWTEAFF. Together with reference TRBV11-2 and TRBJ1-1, the CDR3 gives the full variable domain: EAGVAQSPRYKIIEKRQSVAFWCNPISGHATLYWYQQILGQGPKLLIQFQNNGVVDDSQLPKDRFSAERLKGVDSTLKIQPAKLEDSAVYLCASSLGTGGWTEAFFGQGTRLTVV.

This clonotype appeared a few times. This chain links TRBV5-1 with TRBJ1-1; 7 positions agree with TRBD1. The CDR3 spans 15 residues. The germline CDR1 and CDR2 sequences are SGHRS and YFSETQ. Losses at the gene ends were 4 bases for V and 1 base for J; bases not matched to a gene: 7. CDR3 in DNA: TGCGCCAGCAGCCCAACCGGGACAGCGAACACTGAAGCTTTCTTT. Protein: CASSPTGTANTEAFF.

Ten or more counts support this clonotype. The chain employs TRBV12-3 or TRBV12-4 and TRBJ1-6, with D possibly being TRBD1 (5 bases). The CDR3 is made up of 13 amino acids. V was cut by 4 bases and J by 12 bases, with 13 bases left in between. The CDR3 sequence is CASSSRESGPLHF. CDR3 sequence (DNA): TGTGCCAGCAGTTCCAGGGAGTCGGGACCCCTCCACTTT.

This clonotype was observed many times. The V gene is TRBV9, the J gene TRBJ2-7, with TRBD2 identical over 10 bases. Unmatched junction bases numbered 0, after V lost 0 bases and J lost 3 bases. The CDR3 is 14 amino acids. Germline V gives CDR1 SGDLS, CDR2 YYNGEE. The CDR3 loop reads CASSVASGGYEQYF. CDR3 nucleotide sequence: TGTGCCAGCAGCGTAGCTAGCGGGGGCTACGAGCAGTACTTC.

The chain combines TRBV3-2 with TRBJ2-4; the DNA was not compared with TRBD2, the D call given in the table. TRBV3-2 is designated a pseudogene. The CDR3 runs to 19 residues. CDR3 in DNA: TGTGCCAGCAGCCAAGCTCCCAGTGTTGAGGGGCCAGGCAAAAACATTCAGTACTTC. It yields the protein CASSQAPSVEGPGKNIQYF.

Many counts were recorded for this clonotype. The chain combines TRBV20-1 with TRBJ1-1; no clear D gene. Germline V lookup: CDR1 DFQATT, CDR2 SNEGSKA (reference sequence). V shed 7 bases and J shed 0 bases, with 12 bases lying between them. The CDR3 is 13 residues long. The CDR3 sequence: CSVIRRMNTEAFF. CDR3 DNA sequence: TGCAGTGTCATCAGGCGCATGAACACTGAAGCTTTCTTT.

The genes are TRBV12-3 or TRBV12-4 and TRBJ1-4, with D hard to call. This CDR3 contains 14 residues. V lost 7 bases, J lost 5 bases, and 14 bases lay in between. The CDR3 sequence: CASTPREANEKLFF. The CDR3 bases are TGTGCCAGCACCCCCCGCGAGGCGAATGAAAAACTGTTTTTT.

In this sample, this clonotype turned up a few times. The chain is built from TRBV5-4 and TRBJ2-5; D gene unclear. CDR3 length: 13 residues. Germline lookup yields CDR1 SGHNT and CDR2 YYREEE (reference sequence). Trimming removed 0 bases at V and 5 bases at J, with 8 bases between. The CDR3 spells CASSLESWETQYF. CDR3 nucleotide sequence: TGTGCCAGCAGCTTGGAAAGCTGGGAGACCCAGTACTTC.

The table lists this clonotype with a few counts. This chain links TRBV7-2 with TRBJ2-2; maybe TRBD1 (5 bases). This CDR3 has 14 residues. V lost 2 bases and J 6 bases, leaving 10 bases between the germline ends. CDR1 is SGHTA and CDR2 is FQGNSA in the germline V gene. CDR3 bases: TGTGCCAGCAGCTTATCCAGGGCCGCCGGGGAGCTGTTTTTT. It codes for CASSLSRAAGELFF.

This clonotype was picked up many times. This chain joins TRBV30 and TRBJ2-7; no clear D gene. The CDR3 is 11 amino acids. Germline CDR1 reads GTSNPN; CDR2 reads SVGIG (reference sequence). Deletions cut 0 bases from V and 5 bases from J, with 5 bases between. CDR3 protein: CAWSVRDEQYF. The CDR3 nucleotides are TGTGCCTGGAGTGTCCGCGACGAGCAGTACTTC.

This clonotype was seen a few times. The chain carries TRBV18 and TRBJ2-7; 9 bases fit TRBD1. CDR1 is KGHSH and CDR2 is LQKENI in the germline V gene. V shed 0 bases, J shed 5 bases, and the junction held 2 bases outside the gene matches. There are 14 residues in the CDR3. The CDR3 loop reads CASSPPWDRDEQYF. The DNA for the CDR3 is TGTGCCAGCTCACCACCGTGGGACAGGGACGAGCAGTACTTC.

This clonotype was observed many times. This chain connects TRBV20-1 to TRBJ2-5, with 10 nucleotides matching TRBD2. J gave up 1 base and V 3 bases, and 8 bases lay outside the gene matches. CDR1 is DFQATT and CDR2 is SNEGSKA in the germline V gene (reference sequence). CDR3 size: 16 residues. CDR3 sequence reads: CSASRLAGEGQETQYF. The CDR3 nucleotides are TGCAGTGCTAGTCGTCTAGCGGGGGAGGGCCAAGAGACCCAGTACTTC.

This clonotype has ten or more counts. The chain carries TRBV11-2 and TRBJ1-6, with 8 bases fitting TRBD1. The V gene's germline CDR1 is SGHAT and CDR2 FQNNGV. The CDR3 is 16 residues long. The V and J ends lost 1 base and 7 bases, in that order; junction bases with no gene match: 6. The CDR3 bases are TGTGCCAGCAGCTTAGGGAGAGGGGACAGGAATTCACCCCTCCACTTT. Its translation is CASSLGRGDRNSPLHF.

This rearrangement joins TRBV12-3 or TRBV12-4 to TRBJ1-6, with TRBD1 matching 9 bases. Losses at the gene ends were 6 bases for V and 7 bases for J; bases not matched to a gene: 7. CDR3 length: 15 residues. CDR3 amino acids: CASRNTGGENSPLHF. CDR3 nucleotides: TGTGCCAGCAGAAATACAGGGGGCGAGAATTCACCCCTCCACTTT.

The sample holds many counts of this clonotype. The chain recombines TRBV24-1 with TRBJ1-2, with 7 bases matching TRBD1. Unmatched junction bases numbered 7, after V lost 7 bases and J lost 6 bases. This CDR3 spans 13 amino acids. Germline assignment: CDR1 KGHDR and CDR2 SFDVKD. CDR3 region: CATRKYRGHGYTF. CDR3 nucleotides: TGTGCCACCAGAAAATACAGGGGCCATGGCTACACCTTC.

V gene TRBV28 combines with J gene TRBJ2-7; D is undetermined. In germline, CDR1 is MDHEN, CDR2 SYDVKM. Trimming took off 3 bases at V and 4 bases at J, with 7 bases between the two ends. The CDR3 has 12 amino acids. CDR3 protein: CASSFAVYEQYF. DNA for the CDR3: TGTGCCAGCAGTTTCGCGGTATACGAGCAGTACTTC.

This clonotype was counted a few times. The gene calls are TRBV15 and TRBJ1-2, with D uncertain. This CDR3 is built from 17 residues. V dropped 1 base and J dropped 4 bases, with 19 bases sitting between them. In germline, CDR1 is LNHNV, CDR2 YYDKDF (reference sequence). The chain's CDR3 is CATSRAKRETALYGYTF. As DNA, the CDR3 is TGTGCCACCAGCAGAGCAAAAAGGGAGACCGCTCTCTATGGCTACACCTTC.